A single sample is the source of the 5 T cell receptor beta chains below, sequenced in a study of T cell repertoires in cytomegalovirus infection. TCRdb reanalysed the reads using MiXCR and keeps one entry per CDR3 protein. Of 630,000 or so distinct CDR3 sequences listed, less than 25% were seen once; the top ten hold under 8.5%. The sequencing sample was made of CD8+ T cells from PBMCs. The receptors come from a human donor in good health (CMV status not recorded). Some clones in this sample may be carry-over from other donors' samples.

This chain links TRBV2 with TRBJ2-4; D possibly corresponds to TRBD1 (5 bases). Trimming removed 3 bases from V and 8 bases from J, with 17 bases in between. Germline CDR1 SNHLY, CDR2 FYNNEI. CDR3 size: 15 residues. The CDR3 here is CASSESGQEVDIQYF. CDR3 nucleotides: TGTGCCAGCAGTGAGTCCGGACAAGAGGTCGACATTCAGTACTTC.

The CDR3, as DNA: TGTGCCAGCAGTGCCGAGTGGAATGAGCAGTTCTTC. This sequence encodes CASSAEWNEQFF. The genes are TRBV27 and TRBJ2-1; D is unclear. The CDR3 is 12 residues long. The V gene lost 5 bases and the J gene lost 7 bases, with 9 bases spanning the gap. Germline loops: CDR1 MNHEY, CDR2 SMNVEV (reference sequence).

This sequence joins TRBV11-2 and TRBJ2-1, with 12 bases matching TRBD2. The trim removed 0 bases at V and 3 bases at J, leaving 3 bases unmatched. The CDR3 has 17 amino acids. CDR1 is SGHAT and CDR2 is FQNNGV in the germline V gene. CDR3 sequence (DNA): TGTGCCAGCAGCTTAGACTGGACTAGCGGGGTCTACAATGAGCAGTTCTTC. Its protein product is CASSLDWTSGVYNEQFF.

The chain carries TRBV28 and TRBJ2-6; D is possibly TRBD1 (5 bases). The CDR3 sequence is 16 residues long. V lost 5 bases, J lost 3 bases, and 14 bases lay in between. In germline, CDR1 is MDHEN, CDR2 SYDVKM. The DNA of the CDR3 is TGTGCCAGCAGTGCCAGGGTTAGAGGTGGGGCCAACGTCCTGACTTTC. Its protein is CASSARVRGGANVLTF.

The chain is built from TRBV2 and TRBJ2-7; the D call may be TRBD1 or TRBD2 (5 bases each). The germline gives CDR1 SNHLY, CDR2 FYNNEI. This CDR3 region has 14 residues. The V and J ends lost 5 bases and 3 bases respectively, with 14 bases between them. The CDR3 DNA follows: TGTGCCAGCAGTTCCGGGACGACGAACTACGAGCAGTACGTC. Protein: CASSSGTTNYEQYV.